The sample holds many counts of the clone carrying this T cell receptor (beta chain). This entry belongs to a study of regulatory T cells in long-lasting Graves disease. Between the trimmed V and J ends, which lost 2 bases and 1 base, there was a span of 8 bases. This CDR3 has 14 amino acids. iRepertoire HTBI primers and Arm-PCR of CDR3 regions built TCR beta libraries. Via MiXCR, TCRdb re-called the multiplex PCR reads, giving one row per CDR3 protein. The sample records some 230,000 distinct CDR3 sequences, 15% to 20% being singletons. Time point denoted: newly diagnosed GD, antithyroid drugs for less than 3 months. Following extraction of RNA from PBMCs, that RNA was used to make the TCR library.

J is TRBJ1-1 and V is TRBV12-3 or TRBV12-4; D not resolved. The receptor's source is a female donor with Graves disease. The material was peripheral blood mononuclear cells (PBMCs), obtained at new diagnosis, from a patient treated with antithyroid drugs. CDR3 in amino acids: CASSLRMGNTEAFF. Written as DNA, the CDR3 is TGTGCCAGCAGTTTAAGGATGGGGAACACTGAAGCTTTCTTT.